The 18 T cell receptor beta chains listed next were all sequenced from one sample in a study of blood T cells in healthy people across ages. A second PCR of 7 to 11 cycles used a sample-barcoded 5' primer and a J-beta primer mix. TCRdb used MiXCR to reprocess the 5' RACE reads, holding one entry per CDR3 protein. The sample has about 1.6 million distinct CDR3 sequences, approximately 32% seen once. What was sequenced was blood. The receptors stem from a woman in her twenties or thirties in good health.

A note on this clonotype: One end of the junction is discordant with germline, which a read error may explain. The chain has TRBV20-1 and TRBJ1-2, with D tentatively TRBD1 (6 bases). This CDR3 spans 13 amino acids. The germline gives CDR1 DFQATT, CDR2 SNEGSKA (reference sequence). The CDR3 reads CRASDRFNYGYTF. The CDR3 region has the DNA TGCCGTGCTTCGGACAGATTTAACTATGGCTACACCTTC.

This clonotype was seen a few times. CDR3 in amino acids: CSARVGSGTAKNIQYF. The CDR3, as DNA: TGCAGTGCTAGAGTAGGAAGCGGGACGGCCAAAAACATTCAGTACTTC. The chain links TRBV20-1 to TRBJ2-4; 7 bases line up with TRBD2. The CDR3 totals 16 residues. In germline, CDR1 is DFQATT, CDR2 SNEGSKA (reference sequence). V lost 1 base and J lost 1; bases outside the gene matches: 7.

The chain links TRBV20-1 to TRBJ2-1; D unresolved. The CDR3 runs to 13 residues. Germline values: CDR1 DFQATT, CDR2 SNEGSKA (reference sequence). V dropped 5 bases and J dropped 13 bases, with 21 bases sitting between them. CDR3 region: CSASDFNQETQFF. CDR3 nucleotides: TGCAGTGCTTCCGACTTTAACCAAGAGACCCAGTTCTTC.

This clonotype appeared many times. The V gene is TRBV5-1, the J gene TRBJ2-5; TRBD2 is a possible D gene (6 bases). The CDR3 spans 15 residues. V lost 2 bases, J lost 0 bases, and 11 bases lay in between. The V gene's germline CDR1 is SGHRS and CDR2 YFSETQ. CDR3 loop: CASSLKGTYQETQYF. The CDR3 region has the DNA TGCGCCAGCAGCTTAAAAGGGACTTACCAAGAGACCCAGTACTTC.

The chain combines TRBV28 with TRBJ2-3; TRBD2 matches 12 bases. This CDR3 contains 17 residues. Unmatched junction bases numbered 9, after V lost 6 bases and J lost 2 bases. Per the germline V gene, CDR1 is MDHEN and CDR2 is SYDVKM. This CDR3 reads CASRTSSGRAYTDTQYF. The DNA for the CDR3 is TGTGCCAGCAGAACCTCTAGCGGGAGGGCCTACACAGATACGCAGTATTTT.

The V and J genes are TRBV5-1 and TRBJ2-7; D unclear. The V end lost 1 base, the J end lost 1 base, and 6 bases lay between the germline ends. Germline V gene data show CDR1 as SGHRS and CDR2 as YFSETQ. This CDR3 contains 13 residues. The CDR3 DNA sequence: TGCGCCAGCAGCTTGATGCAGTCCTACGAGCAGTACTTC. This gives the protein CASSLMQSYEQYF.

This clonotype was found many times. DNA for the CDR3: TGCAGCGTTGATAGTGGACAGGGGGCGTACGAGCAGTACTTC. Protein: CSVDSGQGAYEQYF. V gene TRBV29-1 combines with J gene TRBJ2-7; TRBD1 matches at 11 bases. The ends lost 3 bases at V and 4 bases at J; junction bases unmatched: 5. This CDR3 is 14 amino acids long. Germline CDR1 is SQVTM and CDR2 is ANQGSEA.

This chain connects TRBV29-1 to TRBJ1-2; D unclear. CDR3 length: 15 amino acids. The ends were cut back, 0 bases at V and 8 bases at J, with 19 bases in the middle. Germline V gene lookup returns CDR1 SQVTM and CDR2 ANQGSEA. The CDR3 coding sequence is TGCAGCGTTGAAGAGTCCTGGGGAGGGCTTGGGGGCTACACCTTC. It yields the protein CSVEESWGGLGGYTF.

The chain recombines TRBV3-1 with TRBJ2-1; TRBD1 matches 7 bases. Germline assignment: CDR1 LGHDT and CDR2 YNNKEL (reference sequence). CDR3 size: 13 residues. The J segment lost 8 bases and the V segment lost 4 bases, leaving 5 bases of the junction unmatched. The CDR3 nucleotides are TGTGCCAGCAGCCGGACAGGTCTTCATGAGCAGTTCTTC. It specifies CASSRTGLHEQFF.

On this clonotype itself: Germline is not matched at one junction end, which may reflect a read error. The chain employs TRBV12-3 or TRBV12-4 and TRBJ2-1; no firm D call. This CDR3 has 12 residues. The DNA of the CDR3 is TGTGTCAGCAGTTCACAACTTGGTGAGCAGTTCTTC. Translated: CVSSSQLGEQFF.

The gene calls are TRBV5-1 and TRBJ2-5; 11 positions match TRBD2. The CDR3 contains 17 residues. The germline CDR1 and CDR2 sequences are SGHRS and YFSETQ. J gave up 4 bases and V 0 bases, and 8 bases lay outside the gene matches. For the CDR3, the DNA is TGCGCCAGCAGCTTGGCACTAGCGGGGGTAGGAGGAGAGACCCAGTACTTC. Protein sequence: CASSLALAGVGGETQYF. Full variable domain (rest looked up from reference TRBV5-1 and TRBJ2-5): KAGVTQTPRYLIKTRGQQVTLSCSPISGHRSVSWYQQTPGQGLQFLFEYFSETQRNKGNFPGRFSGRQFSNSRSEMNVSTLELGDSALYLCASSLALAGVGGETQYFGPGTRLLVL.

In this sample, this clonotype turned up a few times. This chain connects TRBV27 to TRBJ2-3; TRBD2 matches 14 bases. Germline-derived CDR1 and CDR2 are MNHEY and SMNVEV (reference sequence). V shed 5 bases, J shed 5 bases, and the junction held 9 bases outside the gene matches. This CDR3 spans 17 amino acids. CDR3 nucleotides: TGTGCCAGCAGTCTCCGACTAGCGGGGGGGCAGGGAGATACGCAGTATTTT. Translation: CASSLRLAGGQGDTQYF.

The chain uses TRBV20-1 and TRBJ2-7, with D tentatively TRBD1 (6 bases). The CDR3 loop spans 19 amino acids. Germline-derived CDR1 and CDR2 are DFQATT and SNEGSKA (reference sequence). V lost 1 base and J lost 0, with 25 bases in between. The DNA of the CDR3 is TGCAGTGCTAGAGCCCAACCCAGACTCAGACAGGATTACTCCTACGAGCAGTACTTC. This encodes CSARAQPRLRQDYSYEQYF.

This clonotype was recorded a few times. CDR3 nucleotides: TGTGCCAGCAGTTCCCTTACGGGGGCTGAAGCTTTCTTT. This gives the protein CASSSLTGAEAFF. The chain couples TRBV6-5 to TRBJ1-1; weak D call: TRBD1 (5 bases). CDR3 length: 13 residues. V was cut by 4 bases and J by 6 bases, with 12 bases left in between. Germline V lookup: CDR1 MNHEY, CDR2 SVGAGI.

This clonotype has just a few counts. The chain employs TRBV3-1 and TRBJ2-1; TRBD1 might be the D (6 bases). The V gene lost 1 base and the J gene lost 5 bases, with 12 bases spanning the gap. This CDR3 comprises 15 residues. Germline V gene lookup returns CDR1 LGHDT and CDR2 YNNKEL (reference sequence). The CDR3 loop reads CASSQGQVANNEQFF. CDR3 DNA: TGTGCCAGCAGCCAAGGACAGGTTGCTAACAATGAGCAGTTCTTC.

The chain links TRBV20-1 to TRBJ2-4; D uncertain. Trimming pared 6 bases from V and 3 bases from J, leaving 15 bases between. The CDR3 is 14 amino acids. Germline lookup yields CDR1 DFQATT and CDR2 SNEGSKA (reference sequence). The CDR3 reads CSAAPAGVKNIQYF. The CDR3 DNA is TGCAGTGCAGCCCCCGCCGGAGTCAAAAACATTCAGTACTTC.

The sample holds a few counts of this clonotype. This chain links TRBV6-5 with TRBJ2-7, with D perhaps being TRBD1 or TRBD2 (5 bases each). Germline CDR1 and CDR2: MNHEY and SVGAGI. With 6 bases removed from V and 6 bases from J, the gap between germline ends came to 15 bases. There are 13 residues in the CDR3. The CDR3 coding sequence is TGTGCCAGCAGCATACTTGAGGGGCGCGAGCAGTACTTC. It yields the protein CASSILEGREQYF.

The CDR3 bases are TGTGCCATCAGAACACAGGGGTATGATGGCTACACCTTC. It is translated as CAIRTQGYDGYTF. The chain recombines TRBV10-3 with TRBJ1-2; 7 bases are shared with TRBD1. Germline values: CDR1 ENHRY, CDR2 SYGVKD. V was pared by 6 bases and J by 6 bases, with 7 bases of the junction left unmatched. The CDR3 loop spans 13 amino acids.